Here is one T cell receptor (beta chain) with its context. Antigen specificity is unknown. The data originate from a study of T-cell memory formation after mild COVID-19. Study context: TCR clusters mostly belonged to single donors.

One entry per CDR3 protein results from TCRdb running MiXCR on the 5' RACE reads. The data show some 450,000 distinct CDR3 sequences, approximately 18% seen once. V was cut by 5 bases and J by 4 bases, with 10 bases left in between. Germline V CDR1 and CDR2: SGHRS, YFSETQ. The CDR3 covers 12 residues. Study findings and constraints: Cross-reactive memory seemingly joined, as some responding clones were found in pre-infection memory. Clones that contracted from day 15 to 85 had balanced CD4/CD8; later expanders were CD4+ biased. Contracting CD4+ clones lay largely in CM and EM, with CD8+ ones residing in EMRA.

The specimen was PBMCs or a T cell subset sorted from them (not recorded which). The receptor was derived from a man aged 18 to 29 who had mild COVID-19 (a few samples of this study predate the infection). Cell type and time point are not known. The rearrangement joins TRBV5-1 to TRBJ2-7, with D maybe TRBD1 (6 bases). DNA for the CDR3: TGCGCCAGCAGTCAGGGGCAGTACGAGCAGTACTTC. Its protein is CASSQGQYEQYF.